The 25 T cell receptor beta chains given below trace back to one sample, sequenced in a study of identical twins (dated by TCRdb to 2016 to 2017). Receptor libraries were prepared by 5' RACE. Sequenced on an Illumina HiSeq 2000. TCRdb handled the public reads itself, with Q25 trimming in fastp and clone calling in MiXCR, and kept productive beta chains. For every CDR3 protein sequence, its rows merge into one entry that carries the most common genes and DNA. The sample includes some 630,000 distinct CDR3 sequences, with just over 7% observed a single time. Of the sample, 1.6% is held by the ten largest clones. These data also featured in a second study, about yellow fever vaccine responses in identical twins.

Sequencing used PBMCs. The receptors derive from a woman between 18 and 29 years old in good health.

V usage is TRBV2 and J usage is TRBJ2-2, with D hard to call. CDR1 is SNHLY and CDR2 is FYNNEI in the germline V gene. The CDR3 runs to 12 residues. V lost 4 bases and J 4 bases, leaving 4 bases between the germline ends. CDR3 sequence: CASSASTGELFF. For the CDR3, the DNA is TGTGCCAGCAGTGCGTCCACCGGGGAGCTGTTTTTT.

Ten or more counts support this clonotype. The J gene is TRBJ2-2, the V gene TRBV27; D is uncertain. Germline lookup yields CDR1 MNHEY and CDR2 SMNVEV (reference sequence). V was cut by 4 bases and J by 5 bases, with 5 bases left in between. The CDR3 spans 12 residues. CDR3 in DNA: TGTGCCAGCAGTTCGGTGACCGGGGAGCTGTTTTTT. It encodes CASSSVTGELFF.

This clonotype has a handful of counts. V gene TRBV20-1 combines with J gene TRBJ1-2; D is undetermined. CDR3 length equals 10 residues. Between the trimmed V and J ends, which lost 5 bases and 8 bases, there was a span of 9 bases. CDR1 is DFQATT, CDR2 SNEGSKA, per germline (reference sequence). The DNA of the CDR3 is TGCAGTGCTGGCCGGGAAGGCTACACCTTC. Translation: CSAGREGYTF.

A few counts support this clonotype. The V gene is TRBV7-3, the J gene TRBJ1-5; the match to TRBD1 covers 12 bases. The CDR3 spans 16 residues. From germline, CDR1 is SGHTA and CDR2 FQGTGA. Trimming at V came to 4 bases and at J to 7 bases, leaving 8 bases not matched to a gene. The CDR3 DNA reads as TGTGCCAGCAGCTCCCGGGACAGGGGGCCGGAACAGCCCCAGCATTTT. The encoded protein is CASSSRDRGPEQPQHF.

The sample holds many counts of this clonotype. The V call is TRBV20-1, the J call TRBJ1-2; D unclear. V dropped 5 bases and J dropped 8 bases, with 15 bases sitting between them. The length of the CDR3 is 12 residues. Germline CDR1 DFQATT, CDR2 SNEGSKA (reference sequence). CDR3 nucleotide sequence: TGCAGTGCTCCAGAGAGTCGGGAGGGCTACACCTTC. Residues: CSAPESREGYTF.

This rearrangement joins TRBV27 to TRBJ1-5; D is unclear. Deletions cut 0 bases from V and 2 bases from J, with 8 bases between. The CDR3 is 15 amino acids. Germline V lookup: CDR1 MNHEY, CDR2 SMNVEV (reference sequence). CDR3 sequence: CASSLSGNGNQPQHF. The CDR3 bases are TGTGCCAGCAGTTTATCGGGAAACGGCAATCAGCCCCAGCATTTT.

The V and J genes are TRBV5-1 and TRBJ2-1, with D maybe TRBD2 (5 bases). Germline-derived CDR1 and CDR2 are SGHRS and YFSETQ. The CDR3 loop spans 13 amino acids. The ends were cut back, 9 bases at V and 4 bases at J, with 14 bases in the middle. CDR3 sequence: CATRDDYYNEQFF. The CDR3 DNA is TGCGCCACCAGAGATGACTATTACAATGAGCAGTTCTTC.

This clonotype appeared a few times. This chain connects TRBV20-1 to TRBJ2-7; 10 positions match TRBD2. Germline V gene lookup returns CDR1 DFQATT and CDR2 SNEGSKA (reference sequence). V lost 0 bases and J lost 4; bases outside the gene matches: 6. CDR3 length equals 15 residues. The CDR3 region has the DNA TGCAGTGCTAGAGATATGCTAGCGGGAGATTACGAGCAGTACTTC. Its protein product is CSARDMLAGDYEQYF.

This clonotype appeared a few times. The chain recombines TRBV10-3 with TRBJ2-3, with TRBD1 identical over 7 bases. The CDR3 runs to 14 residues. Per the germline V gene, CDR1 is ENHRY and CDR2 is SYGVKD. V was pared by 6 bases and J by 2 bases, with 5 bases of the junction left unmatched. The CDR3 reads CAISQDRSTDTQYF. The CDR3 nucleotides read TGTGCCATCAGCCAGGACAGGTCCACAGATACGCAGTATTTT.

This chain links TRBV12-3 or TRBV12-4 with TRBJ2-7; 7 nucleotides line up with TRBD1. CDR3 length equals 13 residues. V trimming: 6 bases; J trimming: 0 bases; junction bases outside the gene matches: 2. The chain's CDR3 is CASRQGNSYEQYF. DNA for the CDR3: TGTGCCAGCAGACAGGGGAACTCCTACGAGCAGTACTTC.

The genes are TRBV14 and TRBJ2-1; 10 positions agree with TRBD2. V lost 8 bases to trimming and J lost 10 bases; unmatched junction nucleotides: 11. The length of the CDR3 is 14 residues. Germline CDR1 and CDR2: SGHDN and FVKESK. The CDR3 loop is CASGKVLAGDEQFF. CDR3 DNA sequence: TGTGCCAGCGGCAAGGTCCTAGCGGGAGACGAGCAGTTCTTC.

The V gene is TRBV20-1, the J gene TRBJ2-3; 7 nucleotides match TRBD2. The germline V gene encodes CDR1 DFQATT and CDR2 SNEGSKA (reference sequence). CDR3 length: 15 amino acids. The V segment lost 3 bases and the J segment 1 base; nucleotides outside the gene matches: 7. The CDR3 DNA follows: TGCAGTGCTAGTTCGCCCGCGGGGGGCACAGATACGCAGTATTTT. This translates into CSASSPAGGTDTQYF.

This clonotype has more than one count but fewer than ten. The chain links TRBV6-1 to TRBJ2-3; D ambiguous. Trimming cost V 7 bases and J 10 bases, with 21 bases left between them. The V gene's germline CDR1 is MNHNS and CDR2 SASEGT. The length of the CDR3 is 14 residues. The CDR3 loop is CASTYPGPRGAQYF. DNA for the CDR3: TGTGCCAGCACCTACCCCGGCCCCAGAGGTGCGCAGTATTTT.

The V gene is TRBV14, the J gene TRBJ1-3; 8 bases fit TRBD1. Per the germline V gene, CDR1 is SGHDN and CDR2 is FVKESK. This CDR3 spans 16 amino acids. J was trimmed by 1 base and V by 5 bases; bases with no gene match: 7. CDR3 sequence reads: CASSKLTGASGNTIYF. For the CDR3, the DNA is TGTGCCAGCAGCAAGTTGACAGGGGCATCTGGAAACACCATATATTTT.

CDR3 sequence reads: CSVGQPQEGEKLFF. In DNA form, the CDR3 reads TGCAGCGTTGGACAGCCTCAGGAGGGAGAAAAACTGTTTTTT. V is TRBV29-1 and J is TRBJ1-4; D is perhaps TRBD1 (5 bases). V was trimmed by 4 bases and J by 8 bases, leaving 17 bases between them. The V gene's germline CDR1 is SQVTM and CDR2 ANQGSEA. The CDR3 spans 14 residues.

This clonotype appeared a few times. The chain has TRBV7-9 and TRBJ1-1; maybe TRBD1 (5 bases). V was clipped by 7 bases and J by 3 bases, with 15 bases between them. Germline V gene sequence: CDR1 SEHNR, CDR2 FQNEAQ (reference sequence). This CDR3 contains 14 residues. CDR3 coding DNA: TGTGCCAGCACCTGGGGGTTTGGGGACACTGAAGCTTTCTTT. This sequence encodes CASTWGFGDTEAFF.

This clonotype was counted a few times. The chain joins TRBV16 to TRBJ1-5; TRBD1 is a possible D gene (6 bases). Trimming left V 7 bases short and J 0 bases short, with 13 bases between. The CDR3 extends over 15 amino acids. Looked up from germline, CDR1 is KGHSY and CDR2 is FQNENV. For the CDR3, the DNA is TGTGCCAGCAACCGACAGGAATATAGCAATCAGCCCCAGCATTTT. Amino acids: CASNRQEYSNQPQHF.

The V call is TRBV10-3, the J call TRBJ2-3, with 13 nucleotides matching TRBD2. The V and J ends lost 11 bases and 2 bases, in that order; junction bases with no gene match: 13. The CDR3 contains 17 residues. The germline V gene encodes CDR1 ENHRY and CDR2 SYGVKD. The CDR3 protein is CASPQTGLAGVTDTQYF. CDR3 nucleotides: TGTGCCTCCCCGCAAACTGGACTAGCGGGGGTCACAGATACGCAGTATTTT.

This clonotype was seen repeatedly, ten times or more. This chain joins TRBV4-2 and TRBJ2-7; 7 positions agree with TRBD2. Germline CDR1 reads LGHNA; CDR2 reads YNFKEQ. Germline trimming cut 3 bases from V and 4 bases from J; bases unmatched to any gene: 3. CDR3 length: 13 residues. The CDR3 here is CASSHGLVYEQYF. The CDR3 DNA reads TGTGCCAGCAGCCATGGACTAGTATACGAGCAGTACTTC.

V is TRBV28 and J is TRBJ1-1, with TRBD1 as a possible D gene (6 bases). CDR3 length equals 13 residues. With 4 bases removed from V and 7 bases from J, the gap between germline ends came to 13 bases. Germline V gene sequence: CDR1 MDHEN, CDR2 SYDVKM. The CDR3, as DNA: TGTGCCAGCAGTTGGGGGCTGACAGATGAAGCTTTCTTT. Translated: CASSWGLTDEAFF. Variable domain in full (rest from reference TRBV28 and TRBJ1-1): DVKVTQSSRYLVKRTGEKVFLECVQDMDHENMFWYRQDPGLGLRLIYFSYDVKMKEKGDIPEGYSVSREKKERFSLILESASTNQTSMYLCASSWGLTDEAFFGQGTRLTVV.

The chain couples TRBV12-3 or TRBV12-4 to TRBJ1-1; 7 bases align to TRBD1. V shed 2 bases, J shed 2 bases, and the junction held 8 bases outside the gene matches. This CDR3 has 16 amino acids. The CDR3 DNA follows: TGTGCCAGCAGTTTACTCCTTAGGGACAGAAACACTGAAGCTTTCTTT. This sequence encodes CASSLLLRDRNTEAFF.

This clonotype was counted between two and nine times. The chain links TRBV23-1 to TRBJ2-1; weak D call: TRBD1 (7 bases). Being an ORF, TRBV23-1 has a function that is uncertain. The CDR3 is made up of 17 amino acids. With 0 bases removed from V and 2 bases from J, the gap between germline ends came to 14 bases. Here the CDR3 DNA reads TGCGCCAGCAGTCAATCGTCGGCAGGGGGGACCTACAATGAGCAGTTCTTC. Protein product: CASSQSSAGGTYNEQFF.

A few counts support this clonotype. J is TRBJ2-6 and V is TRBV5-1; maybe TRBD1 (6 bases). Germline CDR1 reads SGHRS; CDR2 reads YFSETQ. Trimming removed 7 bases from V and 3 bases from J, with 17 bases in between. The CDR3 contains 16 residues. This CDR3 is CASGHAGAGGANVLTF. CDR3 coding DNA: TGCGCCAGCGGCCATGCAGGGGCGGGTGGGGCCAACGTCCTGACTTTC.

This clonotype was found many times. The CDR3 sequence: CASSILNTIYF. The CDR3 DNA is TGTGCCAGTAGTATCTTGAACACCATATATTTT. J is TRBJ1-3 and V is TRBV19; no definite D call. Germline CDR1 and CDR2: LNHDA and SQIVND (reference sequence). The CDR3 loop spans 11 amino acids. Trimming cost V 3 bases and J 7 bases, with 4 bases left between them.

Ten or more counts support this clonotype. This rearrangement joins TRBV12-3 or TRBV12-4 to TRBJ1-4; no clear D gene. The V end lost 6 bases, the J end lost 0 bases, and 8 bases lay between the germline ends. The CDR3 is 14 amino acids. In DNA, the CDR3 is TGTGCCAGCAGCTCGACTGCAACTAATGAAAAACTGTTTTTT. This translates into CASSSTATNEKLFF.